This T cell receptor beta chain stems from a study of shared clonotypes between healthy human individuals. The CDR3 is 13 residues long. Germline V gene sequence: CDR1 WNHNN, CDR2 SYGVQD (reference sequence). Trimming shortened V by 8 bases and J by 10 bases, and 18 bases separated the two germline ends. The naive CD8 subset, CD45RO-negative cells positively selected for CCR7, excluded terminally differentiated effector memory CD45RA+ cells. Deep was the level used in running the assay. The assay was immunoSEQ multiplex PCR, and TCRdb's table has in-frame clones only and misses some. The table has some 2,100,000 clones, about 93% seen once; the top ten hold around 1.7%.

The receptor was derived from a man aged 18-30 years in good health. Some clones in this sample may be carry-over from other donors' samples. The gene calls are TRBV10-1 and TRBJ2-1, with D possibly being TRBD1 or TRBD2 (5 bases each). Sequenced sample: naive CD8+ T cells from PBMCs. CDR3 loop: CASSAWGINEQFF. CDR3 coding DNA: TGCGCCAGCTCCGCCTGGGGGATTAACGAGCAGTTCTTC.